These 14 T cell receptor beta chains originate from one sample sequenced in a study of cytomegalovirus exposure and HLA in healthy donors. 13 Jbeta primers and 60 Vbeta primers were used for the PCR. TCRdb's copy holds only in-frame clones and misses some; the assay was immunoSEQ multiplex PCR. Here the sample spans about 180,000 clones, 72% being singletons. Sequencing was done on a sample of PBMCs. These receptors came from a human donor in good health.

DNA for the CDR3: TGTGCCAGCAGCTTAGCGCCGGGCGGGGCAGCTTTCTTT. Translating it yields CASSLAPGGAAFF. The chain joins TRBV7-9 to TRBJ1-1; D is perhaps TRBD1 (5 bases). Germline V gene data show CDR1 as SEHNR and CDR2 as FQNEAQ (reference sequence). The CDR3 runs 13 residues. The V gene lost 0 bases and the J gene lost 10 bases, with 12 bases spanning the gap.

This clone has a handful of counts. This chain joins TRBV5-8 and TRBJ1-3; D is unclear. The ends were cut back, 5 bases at V and 1 base at J, with 22 bases in the middle. CDR1 SGHTS and CDR2 YDEGEE come from the germline V gene. CDR3 length equals 18 residues. In nucleotides, the CDR3 is TGTGCCAGCAGTCTCAAAGTAGGTCCAGGCCATTCTGGAAACACCATATATTTT. Residues: CASSLKVGPGHSGNTIYF.

This rearrangement joins TRBV28 to TRBJ2-7; a weak D match, TRBD1 (5 bases). With 8 bases removed from V and 2 bases from J, the gap between germline ends came to 19 bases. This CDR3 spans 15 amino acids. Looked up from germline, CDR1 is MDHEN and CDR2 is SYDVKM. The DNA for the CDR3 is TGTGCCAGCTCTATTAGGGGTAGCTTAACCTACGAGCAGTACTTC. Encoded protein: CASSIRGSLTYEQYF.

The rearrangement uses TRBV5-8 and TRBJ1-1; possible D gene TRBD1, 5 bases. V lost 2 bases, J lost 7 bases, and 15 bases lay in between. The CDR3 contains 14 residues. Looked up from germline, CDR1 is SGHTS and CDR2 is YDEGEE. The CDR3 DNA sequence: TGTGCCAGCAGCTTTGGTATCAGGGCCTGTGAAGCTTTCTTT. Translation: CASSFGIRACEAFF.

The rearrangement links TRBV5-1 to TRBJ1-2; TRBD1 matches 10 bases. The ends lost 2 bases at V and 9 bases at J; junction bases unmatched: 13. The germline gives CDR1 SGHRS, CDR2 YFSETQ. The CDR3 runs 16 residues. In DNA, the CDR3 is TGCGCCAGCAGCTTCGTTGACCGGGACAGGGGTCCGCGCTACACCTTC. It codes for CASSFVDRDRGPRYTF.

CDR3 in DNA: TGTGCCAGCAGTTACCAGGACGGCGGGTATGGCTACACCTTC. This sequence encodes CASSYQDGGYGYTF. V gene TRBV6-5 combines with J gene TRBJ1-2; D is ambiguous. Trimming cost V 2 bases and J 5 bases, with 12 bases left between them. This CDR3 contains 14 residues. CDR1 is MNHEY, CDR2 SVGAGI, per germline.

The rearrangement joins TRBV5-4 to TRBJ2-5, with D perhaps TRBD1 (5 bases). The CDR3 is made up of 16 amino acids. Per the germline V gene, CDR1 is SGHNT and CDR2 is YYREEE (reference sequence). The germline V and J ends were trimmed by 3 bases and 0 bases, with 15 bases remaining between them. Here the CDR3 reads CASSSSRGSYQETQYF. The CDR3 DNA sequence: TGTGCCAGCAGCTCCAGTAGGGGCTCATACCAAGAGACCCAGTACTTC.

V gene TRBV2 combines with J gene TRBJ2-5, with 7 positions matching TRBD1. V gave up 6 bases and J gave up 7 bases; unmatched junction bases: 11. The germline V gene has CDR1 SNHLY and CDR2 FYNNEI. This CDR3 is 14 amino acids long. For the CDR3, the DNA is TGTGCCAGCAGCCGGGACAGTCAATGGGGGACCCAGTACTTC. It translates to CASSRDSQWGTQYF.

This chain uses TRBV2 with TRBJ2-1; 10 bases line up with TRBD1. Germline V gene lookup returns CDR1 SNHLY and CDR2 FYNNEI. This CDR3 is built from 15 residues. V gave up 5 bases and J gave up 9 bases; unmatched junction bases: 10. CDR3 in DNA: TGTGCCAGCAGTCCGGACAGGGGGGGCCTGAGTGAGCAGTTCTTC. Its protein product is CASSPDRGGLSEQFF. The full variable domain, with the rest looked up from reference TRBV2 and TRBJ2-1, is EPEVTQTPSHQVTQMGQEVILRCVPISNHLYFYWYRQILGQKVEFLVSFYNNEISEKSEIFDDQFSVERPDGSNFTLKIRSTKLEDSAMYFCASSPDRGGLSEQFFGPGTRLTVL.

V is TRBV7-3 and J is TRBJ2-5, with 7 bases that match TRBD2. CDR1 and CDR2 from the germline V gene are SGHTA and FQGTGA. J gave up 2 bases and V 0 bases, and 3 bases lay outside the gene matches. The CDR3 sequence is 15 residues long. The CDR3 DNA is TGTGCCAGCAGCTTAACTAGCGGGTATCAAGAGACCCAGTACTTC. Translating gives CASSLTSGYQETQYF.

V gene TRBV4-1 combines with J gene TRBJ1-6; D gene uncertain. The V gene's germline CDR1 is MGHRA and CDR2 YSYEKL. The CDR3 loop spans 16 amino acids. V lost 1 base and J lost 0, with 7 bases in between. The CDR3 coding sequence is TGCGCCAGCAGCCAAGCCCCGAGCTCCTATAATTCACCCCTCCACTTT. Amino acid sequence: CASSQAPSSYNSPLHF.

The chain has TRBV7-2 and TRBJ1-1, with TRBD1 matching over 7 bases. The J segment lost 2 bases and the V segment lost 3 bases, leaving 9 bases of the junction unmatched. The CDR3 contains 16 residues. Germline loops: CDR1 SGHTA, CDR2 FQGNSA. The CDR3 is CASSFVTGVTNTEAFF. For the CDR3, the DNA is TGTGCCAGCAGCTTTGTTACAGGGGTCACTAACACTGAAGCTTTCTTT.

V gene TRBV5-6 combines with J gene TRBJ2-5; weak D call: TRBD1 (5 bases). Germline CDR1 SGHDT, CDR2 YYEEEE. This CDR3 is 13 amino acids long. Trimming removed 5 bases at V and 4 bases at J, with 12 bases between. The CDR3 reads CASSAGHLETQYF. In DNA, the CDR3 is TGTGCCAGCAGTGCAGGGCATCTAGAGACCCAGTACTTC.

Notes on this clone: The sample contains more than one DNA sequence encoding this CDR3. This chain uses TRBV15 with TRBJ1-3; TRBD1 aligns across 8 bases. V was clipped by 5 bases and J by 4 bases; unmatched bases: 7. Germline CDR1 LNHNV, CDR2 YYDKDF (reference sequence). The length of the CDR3 is 15 residues. As DNA, the CDR3 is TGTGCCACCAGCTCGGACAGGGATCCCGGAAACACCATATATTTT. It translates to CATSSDRDPGNTIYF.